This T cell receptor beta chain was recovered during a study of blood T cell repertoires in COVID-19. As for the study in general: From T cells, B-cell-depleted T cells, or PBMCs came the material, which was cDNA or gDNA.

Clinical history as reported by participants underpinned cohort assignment. Two negative PCRs, clearance, or symptom resolution characterized the recovered Cohort 3 donors. In the authors' workflow: Estimation of nucleated cell counts was performed using reference gene primer amplification. Sequencing was performed with immunoSEQ multiplex PCR; in TCRdb, only in-frame clones are kept and a portion is missing. V and J calls plus clone size are reproduced from that table; the DNA served to infer D and trimming. Of roughly 260,000 clones listed, approximately 85% are singletons. Germline V gene sequence: CDR1 SGHAT, CDR2 FQNNGV. The length of the CDR3 is 15 residues. Trimming left V 5 bases short and J 3 bases short, with 13 bases between.

The source is a woman aged 50 to 60 who had recovered from COVID-19. Source material: PBMCs or T cells enriched from blood (not recorded which). The chain carries TRBV11-2 and TRBJ2-2, with D hard to call. The CDR3 region is CASSPRPEYTGELFF. The CDR3 region has the DNA TGTGCCAGCAGCCCGAGGCCTGAATACACCGGGGAGCTGTTTTTT.